Below, 10 T cell receptor beta chains from the same sample are listed, as sequenced in a study of blood T cell repertoires in COVID-19. Repertoires were generated with immunoSEQ multiplex PCR, while TCRdb's copy carries only in-frame clones and drops some. In the table there are 400,000 to 550,000 clones, around 90% of which are singletons. The sample taken for sequencing was PBMCs or T cells enriched from blood (not recorded which). The receptors here all came from a young woman with acute COVID-19.

This chain links TRBV19 with TRBJ1-2, with D perhaps TRBD1 (5 bases). V was trimmed by 3 bases and J by 5 bases, leaving 16 bases between them. The CDR3 runs to 15 residues. Germline CDR1 and CDR2: LNHDA and SQIVND (reference sequence). The DNA for the CDR3 is TGTGCCAGTAGTATTTCTATTTGGACACCTTATGGCTACACCTTC. It translates to CASSISIWTPYGYTF.

This rearrangement joins TRBV19 to TRBJ1-2, with D tentatively TRBD1 (5 bases). Per germline, CDR1 LNHDA and CDR2 SQIVND (reference sequence). V was trimmed by 10 bases and J by 2 bases, leaving 14 bases between them. This CDR3 is 13 amino acids long. CDR3 coding DNA: TGTGCCACCTCTCTGGGGGGAAACTATGGCTACACCTTC. Translating gives CATSLGGNYGYTF.

The gene calls are TRBV27 and TRBJ2-7; 7 bases are a match to TRBD1. Germline CDR1 reads MNHEY; CDR2 reads SMNVEV (reference sequence). The ends lost 7 bases at V and 3 bases at J; junction bases unmatched: 6. This CDR3 region has 13 residues. In DNA form, the CDR3 reads TGTGCCAGCAACTCCCCAGGGGGCTACGAGCAGTACTTC. Its translation: CASNSPGGYEQYF.

Concerning this clone: A read error may produce the germline difference seen at one junction end. V is TRBV7-2 and J is TRBJ2-5; a possible D gene is TRBD2 (5 bases). The CDR3 runs 13 residues. From germline, CDR1 is SGHTA and CDR2 FQGNSA. CDR3 in amino acids: CASSFGETSKRNF. CDR3 in DNA: TGTGCCAGCAGCTTTGGGGAGACTTCTAAAAGAAACTTC.

The genes are TRBV7-9 and TRBJ2-1; 7 bases match TRBD1. Germline V gene sequence: CDR1 SEHNR, CDR2 FQNEAQ (reference sequence). This CDR3 comprises 16 residues. The V gene end was trimmed by 1 base and the J gene end by 5 bases; junction bases not matched to a gene: 8. Written as DNA, the CDR3 is TGTGCCAGCAGCTTAGAGACAGGGCGGACCAACAATGAGCAGTTCTTC. Translated, it gives CASSLETGRTNNEQFF.

The V and J genes are TRBV4-1 and TRBJ1-3, with 11 nucleotides matching TRBD1. J gave up 0 bases and V 6 bases, and 10 bases lay outside the gene matches. Germline CDR1 MGHRA, CDR2 YSYEKL. The CDR3 spans 18 residues. CDR3: CASSPRTGGLLSGNTIYF. CDR3 sequence (DNA): TGCGCCAGCAGTCCTCGGACAGGGGGCCTTCTCTCTGGAAACACCATATATTTT.

The V call is TRBV28, the J call TRBJ2-1; no definite D call. CDR3 length equals 14 residues. Per germline, CDR1 MDHEN and CDR2 SYDVKM. V lost 5 bases, J lost 7 bases, and 15 bases lay in between. CDR3 sequence (DNA): TGTGCCAGCAGTCCTTCTGGGCTTGGAAATGAGCAGTTCTTC. Encoded protein: CASSPSGLGNEQFF.

The chain couples TRBV27 to TRBJ2-7, with 7 bases lining up with TRBD2. The V segment lost 5 bases and the J segment 3 bases; nucleotides outside the gene matches: 10. This CDR3 is built from 15 residues. The germline gives CDR1 MNHEY, CDR2 SMNVEV (reference sequence). CDR3 residues: CASSPNSGPYYEQYF. The CDR3 DNA follows: TGTGCCAGCAGTCCCAATAGCGGGCCTTACTACGAGCAGTACTTC.

This clone was observed a handful of times. The V and J genes are TRBV11-2 and TRBJ1-3; 8 bases agree with TRBD1. V trimming: 5 bases; J trimming: 2 bases; junction bases outside the gene matches: 5. CDR3 size: 15 residues. The germline V gene has CDR1 SGHAT and CDR2 FQNNGV. The CDR3 here is CASSPGTGTGNTIYF. The CDR3 DNA is TGTGCCAGCAGCCCAGGGACAGGCACTGGAAACACCATATATTTT.

The chain has TRBV19 and TRBJ1-5, with D unclear. Per germline, CDR1 LNHDA and CDR2 SQIVND (reference sequence). Deletions cut 5 bases from V and 0 bases from J, with 8 bases between. This CDR3 spans 14 amino acids. CDR3 DNA: TGTGCCAGTAGTCCCGCGTATAGCAATCAGCCCCAGCATTTT. Translated, it gives CASSPAYSNQPQHF.